These 27 T cell receptor beta chains share one sample of origin, sequenced in a study of CD8 T cells in Susac syndrome. Reverse transcription used roughly 0.5 to 1 ug RNA and random hexamers. From the immunoSEQ multiplex PCR reads, TCRdb called clonotypes with MiXCR, one entry per CDR3 protein. The sample gives around 230,000 distinct CDR3 sequences, 96% of which show up once; approximately 0.1% is in the top ten. Sequencing was performed on CD4+ T cells from PBMCs. The source of these receptors is a human donor with Susac syndrome.

J is TRBJ2-3 and V is TRBV2; D is ambiguous. CDR3 length equals 14 residues. Germline V CDR1 and CDR2: SNHLY, FYNNEI. The V and J ends lost 4 bases and 2 bases respectively, with 10 bases between them. The CDR3: CASSVTRSTDTQYF. The CDR3 coding sequence is TGTGCCAGCAGTGTGACCCGCTCCACAGATACGCAGTATTTT.

The rearrangement joins TRBV7-9 to TRBJ1-2; 7 bases map to TRBD1. This CDR3 comprises 15 residues. V shed 2 bases, J shed 3 bases, and the junction held 6 bases outside the gene matches. CDR1 and CDR2 from the germline V gene are SEHNR and FQNEAQ (reference sequence). The CDR3 region has the DNA TGTGCCAGCAGCTTACCCTGGGGGACAGACTATGGCTACACCTTC. It codes for CASSLPWGTDYGYTF.

A single count supports this clonotype. CDR3 coding DNA: TGTGCCAGCAGCTTGGGGGACAGGGATCATGAAAAACTGTTTTTT. Protein: CASSLGDRDHEKLFF. The J gene is TRBJ1-4, the V gene TRBV11-2; TRBD1 agrees at 9 bases. V lost 3 bases and J lost 6; bases outside the gene matches: 5. Germline V gene lookup returns CDR1 SGHAT and CDR2 FQNNGV. CDR3 length equals 15 residues.

The genes are TRBV7-2 and TRBJ2-1; 12 bases are shared with TRBD2. With V trimmed by 1 base and J by 5 bases, 0 bases remained unmatched. The V gene's germline CDR1 is SGHTA and CDR2 FQGNSA. This CDR3 region has 15 residues. CDR3 in amino acids: CASSLGLAGDNEQFF. The CDR3 nucleotides read TGTGCCAGCAGCTTAGGACTAGCGGGAGACAATGAGCAGTTCTTC.

The chain couples TRBV20-1 to TRBJ1-2; D remains unclear. Deletions cut 4 bases from V and 2 bases from J, with 11 bases between. The length of the CDR3 is 13 residues. Per germline, CDR1 DFQATT and CDR2 SNEGSKA (reference sequence). The CDR3 protein is CSAMRADNYGYTF. CDR3 nucleotides: TGCAGTGCTATGAGGGCAGACAACTATGGCTACACCTTC.

The CDR3 nucleotides read TGTGCCATCCAAACGGAGTGGAGCTCCTACGAGCAGTACTTC. Translated: CAIQTEWSSYEQYF. The chain is built from TRBV19 and TRBJ2-7; D not certain. V shed 10 bases and J shed 0 bases, with 16 bases lying between them. This CDR3 is 14 amino acids long. Per germline, CDR1 LNHDA and CDR2 SQIVND (reference sequence).

The chain is built from TRBV15 and TRBJ2-7; the D gene is possibly TRBD1 (5 bases). This CDR3 has 13 residues. V was shortened by 3 bases and J by 2 bases, with 8 bases between the two germline ends. Germline V gene data show CDR1 as LNHNV and CDR2 as YYDKDF (reference sequence). Written as DNA, the CDR3 is TGTGCCACCAGCAGGACAGTAACCTACGAGCAGTACTTC. This translates into CATSRTVTYEQYF.

The chain uses TRBV7-9 and TRBJ2-5, with TRBD2 identical over 8 bases. The CDR3 is 13 amino acids. V trimming: 5 bases; J trimming: 3 bases; junction bases outside the gene matches: 2. Germline V gene sequence: CDR1 SEHNR, CDR2 FQNEAQ (reference sequence). The CDR3 bases are TGTGCCAGCAGCGTTAGCGGGAAAGAGACCCAGTACTTC. It yields the protein CASSVSGKETQYF.

The rearrangement joins TRBV9 to TRBJ2-4; D ambiguous. Germline CDR1 and CDR2: SGDLS and YYNGEE. The CDR3 sequence is 16 residues long. V lost 2 bases to trimming and J lost 0 bases, with 12 bases between them. The CDR3 bases are TGTGCCAGCAGCGTGGGGAACCAGATAGCCAAAAACATTCAGTACTTC. Translation gives CASSVGNQIAKNIQYF.

This clonotype was detected once. The chain is built from TRBV28 and TRBJ1-1; possibly TRBD1 for D (5 bases). V was shortened by 7 bases and J by 5 bases, with 14 bases between the two germline ends. CDR1 is MDHEN and CDR2 is SYDVKM in the germline V gene. The CDR3 covers 13 residues. The CDR3 loop is CASTLPTVTEAFF. CDR3 sequence (DNA): TGTGCCAGCACCCTGCCGACAGTTACTGAAGCTTTCTTT. Together with reference TRBV28 and TRBJ1-1, the CDR3 gives the full variable domain: DVKVTQSSRYLVKRTGEKVFLECVQDMDHENMFWYRQDPGLGLRLIYFSYDVKMKEKGDIPEGYSVSREKKERFSLILESASTNQTSMYLCASTLPTVTEAFFGQGTRLTVV.

This clonotype has more than one count but fewer than ten. This sequence joins TRBV12-3 or TRBV12-4 and TRBJ1-1; D is unresolved. The CDR3 is made up of 11 amino acids. V was clipped by 5 bases and J by 1 base, with 2 bases between them. CDR3 protein: CASSRNTEAFF. The CDR3 DNA sequence: TGTGCCAGCAGTAGGAACACTGAAGCTTTCTTT.

This sequence joins TRBV28 and TRBJ2-7; maybe TRBD2 (5 bases). The CDR3 consists of 12 residues. V was cut by 6 bases and J by 3 bases, with 9 bases left in between. Germline assignment: CDR1 MDHEN and CDR2 SYDVKM. CDR3 coding DNA: TGTGCCAGCAGATCGGGGTACTACGAGCAGTACTTC. Amino acids: CASRSGYYEQYF.

The chain carries TRBV20-1 and TRBJ1-1; D uncertain. The length of the CDR3 is 15 residues. In germline, CDR1 is DFQATT, CDR2 SNEGSKA (reference sequence). Trimming removed 6 bases at V and 2 bases at J, with 19 bases between. The chain's CDR3 is CSAPDVAHRNTEAFF. The DNA for the CDR3 is TGCAGTGCCCCGGATGTGGCACATCGAAACACTGAAGCTTTCTTT.

The V and J genes are TRBV6-5 and TRBJ2-5; 8 bases fit TRBD2. The trim removed 0 bases at V and 1 base at J, leaving 4 bases unmatched. Germline assignment: CDR1 MNHEY and CDR2 SVGAGI. CDR3 length: 16 amino acids. Here the CDR3 DNA reads TGTGCCAGCAGTTACTCTCCTGGGACTAGCCAAGAGACCCAGTACTTC. Its protein product is CASSYSPGTSQETQYF.

The chain employs TRBV5-1 and TRBJ2-7, with 11 bases matching TRBD2. The V and J ends lost 4 bases and 1 base, in that order; junction bases with no gene match: 4. There are 15 residues in the CDR3. Germline assignment: CDR1 SGHRS and CDR2 YFSETQ. As DNA, the CDR3 is TGCGCCAGCAGCGAAGGGACTAGCGGTTCCTACGAGCAGTACTTC. Translation gives CASSEGTSGSYEQYF.

This chain links TRBV5-6 with TRBJ2-6; 9 positions match TRBD1. The V gene end was trimmed by 2 bases and the J gene end by 3 bases; junction bases not matched to a gene: 6. Germline V CDR1 and CDR2: SGHDT, YYEEEE. This CDR3 comprises 17 residues. The CDR3 coding sequence is TGTGCCAGCAGCTTCCTGGACAGGGGATTTGGGGCCAACGTCCTGACTTTC. Translating it yields CASSFLDRGFGANVLTF. Drawing the rest from reference TRBV5-6 and TRBJ2-6, the complete variable domain is DAGVTQSPTHLIKTRGQQVTLRCSPKSGHDTVSWYQQALGQGPQFIFQYYEEEERQRGNFPDRFSGHQFPNYSSELNVNALLLGDSALYLCASSFLDRGFGANVLTFGAGSRLTVL.

V and J are TRBV12-3 or TRBV12-4 and TRBJ1-2, with a tentative D call TRBD1 (6 bases). The CDR3 has 14 residues. Trimming took 4 bases from V and 2 from J, leaving 11 bases between them. CDR3 loop: CASSYRQANYGYTF. The CDR3 DNA sequence: TGTGCCAGCAGTTACCGACAGGCGAACTATGGCTACACCTTC.

This chain's CDR3 is CASSLPLGTGGGEQYF. The CDR3 DNA sequence: TGTGCCAGCAGCCTACCTCTCGGGACAGGGGGTGGCGAGCAGTACTTC. This chain joins TRBV21-1 and TRBJ2-7; TRBD1 is the table's D call, not checked against the DNA. TRBV21-1 has pseudogene status. The CDR3 runs to 16 residues.

The V call is TRBV23-1, the J call TRBJ1-5; no clear D gene. TRBV23-1 is an ORF, and what it does is uncertain. This CDR3 region has 15 residues. V was clipped by 0 bases and J by 4 bases, with 10 bases between them. CDR3 sequence: CASSQSNTYNQPQHF. The DNA for the CDR3 is TGCGCCAGCAGTCAATCGAATACATATAATCAGCCCCAGCATTTT.

This clonotype was seen once. The chain joins TRBV19 to TRBJ2-1; 9 nucleotides match TRBD1. Germline V gene sequence: CDR1 LNHDA, CDR2 SQIVND (reference sequence). Trimming at V came to 9 bases and at J to 1 base, leaving 10 bases not matched to a gene. This CDR3 region has 16 residues. The CDR3 sequence: CASQKGGTGSYNEQFF. In nucleotides, the CDR3 is TGTGCCAGCCAAAAGGGGGGGACAGGGTCCTACAATGAGCAGTTCTTC.

This rearrangement joins TRBV18 to TRBJ2-1; D is ambiguous. Germline CDR1 reads KGHSH; CDR2 reads LQKENI. Between the trimmed V and J ends, which lost 3 bases and 2 bases, there was a span of 11 bases. The CDR3 contains 15 residues. The CDR3, as DNA: TGTGCCAGCTCACCGAGGACCGTTACCTACAATGAGCAGTTCTTC. Translated, it gives CASSPRTVTYNEQFF.

The chain links TRBV7-9 to TRBJ1-3, with TRBD1 as a possible D gene (6 bases). V shed 5 bases and J shed 4 bases, with 9 bases lying between them. The CDR3 totals 13 residues. CDR1 SEHNR and CDR2 FQNEAQ come from the germline V gene (reference sequence). The CDR3 is CASSRTDGNTIYF. In DNA, the CDR3 is TGTGCCAGCAGCCGGACAGACGGAAACACCATATATTTT.

V and J are TRBV7-9 and TRBJ1-2; D is perhaps TRBD1 (6 bases). Germline-derived CDR1 and CDR2 are SEHNR and FQNEAQ (reference sequence). V lost 5 bases, J lost 6 bases, and 19 bases lay in between. This CDR3 spans 15 amino acids. For the CDR3, the DNA is TGTGCCAGCAGCCCAGAGGAAGGACAGAAAGATGGCTACACCTTC. Protein: CASSPEEGQKDGYTF.

The chain couples TRBV19 to TRBJ2-2; D is unclear. V gave up 1 base and J gave up 1 base, with 1 base separating them. Germline CDR1 and CDR2: LNHDA and SQIVND (reference sequence). The CDR3 sequence is 13 residues long. The CDR3 nucleotides read TGTGCCAGTAGTATAGGGAACACCGGGGAGCTGTTTTTT. Amino acid sequence: CASSIGNTGELFF.

Points on this clonotype: Germline and junction disagree at one end, which may indicate a read error. This chain uses TRBV28 with TRBJ2-3; D is unresolved. This CDR3 has 13 residues. Germline CDR1 and CDR2: MDHEN and SYDVKM. CDR3 in amino acids: CASSPNTFWSADF. CDR3 nucleotides: TGTGCCAGCAGCCCGAATACCTTCTGGAGCGCGGATTTT.

The chain carries TRBV7-3 and TRBJ2-5, with D perhaps matching TRBD1 or TRBD2 (5 bases each). The CDR3 contains 14 residues. CDR1 and CDR2 (germline): SGHTA, FQGTGA. Trimming left V 3 bases short and J 1 base short, with 9 bases between. Here the CDR3 reads CASSLTGPQETQYF. CDR3 nucleotide sequence: TGTGCCAGCAGCTTGACGGGACCCCAAGAGACCCAGTACTTC.

The gene calls are TRBV11-3 and TRBJ2-2, with D perhaps matching TRBD2 (5 bases). CDR1 SGHNT and CDR2 YENEEA come from the germline V gene. V lost 6 bases and J lost 2, with 10 bases in between. The CDR3 length is 14 residues. The CDR3 DNA is TGTGCCAGCAGTCTAGCCAGTAACACCGGGGAGCTGTTTTTT. Residues: CASSLASNTGELFF.